Below, one T cell receptor beta chain is given with its context. The data stem from a study of identical twins. TCRdb used MiXCR to reprocess the 5' RACE reads, holding one entry per CDR3 protein. Of around 480,000 distinct CDR3 sequences detected, 12% to 15% appear once; the ten largest clones hold around 0.57%. This CDR3 contains 13 residues. The V end was cut by 9 bases, the J end by 8 bases, with 18 bases between. This sample also appeared in a second study, on yellow fever vaccine responses in identical twins.

Sample: CD4+ T cells sorted from blood. The receptor was isolated from a woman aged 18 to 35 in good health. The chain links TRBV5-3 to TRBJ2-1, with no clear D. Being an ORF, TRBV5-3 has a function that is uncertain. CDR3 in DNA: TGTGCCATGGGCCCTGGCGGTCTCCATGAGCAGTTCTTC. It translates to CAMGPGGLHEQFF.